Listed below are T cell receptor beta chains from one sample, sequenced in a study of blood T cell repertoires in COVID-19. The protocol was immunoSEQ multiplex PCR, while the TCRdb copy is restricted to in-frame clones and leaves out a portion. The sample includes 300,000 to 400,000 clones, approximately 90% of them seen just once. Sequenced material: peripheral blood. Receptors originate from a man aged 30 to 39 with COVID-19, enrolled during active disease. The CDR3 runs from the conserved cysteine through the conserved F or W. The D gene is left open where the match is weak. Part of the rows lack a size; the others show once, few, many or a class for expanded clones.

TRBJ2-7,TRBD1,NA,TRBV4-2,CASSQDLGQREQYF
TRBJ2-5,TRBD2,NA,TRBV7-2,CASSLSPTSGQETQYF
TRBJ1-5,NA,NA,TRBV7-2,CASSSQHSNQPQHF
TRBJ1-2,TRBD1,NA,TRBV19,CARGTLYRGF
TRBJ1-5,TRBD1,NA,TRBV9,CASSGGTGNQPQHF
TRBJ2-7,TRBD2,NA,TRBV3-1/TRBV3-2,CASSQDGGTSGYDRNF
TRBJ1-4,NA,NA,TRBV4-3,CASSHRQISGNEKLFF
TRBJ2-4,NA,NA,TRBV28,CASSFVGKRVGKNIQYF
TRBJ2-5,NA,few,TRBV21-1,CASSLRSGGRSQETQYF
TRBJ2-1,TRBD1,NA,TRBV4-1,CASSQTGLGNEQFF
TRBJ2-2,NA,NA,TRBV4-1,CASSQVLLTGELFF
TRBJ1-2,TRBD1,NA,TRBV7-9,CASSLDYLDRLNYGYTF
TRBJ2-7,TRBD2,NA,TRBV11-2,CASSVAGQTYEQYF
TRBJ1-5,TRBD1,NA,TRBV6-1,CASSGVYGTGGDQPQHF
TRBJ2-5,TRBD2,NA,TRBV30,CAWSEWVAGAQTQYF
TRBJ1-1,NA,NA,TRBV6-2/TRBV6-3,CASSRASGSEAFF
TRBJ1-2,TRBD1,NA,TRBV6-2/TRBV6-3,CASSRIQGLSYGYTF
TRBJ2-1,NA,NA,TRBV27,CASSLSNGWNEQFF
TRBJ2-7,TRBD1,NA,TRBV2,CASTRQGSVYEQYF
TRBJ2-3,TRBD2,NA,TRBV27,CASSLELAGTFDTDTQYF
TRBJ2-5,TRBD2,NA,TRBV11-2,CASRLTSGVQETQYF
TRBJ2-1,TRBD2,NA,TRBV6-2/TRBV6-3,CASSSTGLAEQFF
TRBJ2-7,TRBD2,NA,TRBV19,CASSTRAGGRYEQYF
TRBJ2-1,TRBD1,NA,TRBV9,CASSVGSTGSGNEQFF
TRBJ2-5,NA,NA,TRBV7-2,CASSLGRETQYF
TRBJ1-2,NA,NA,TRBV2,CASGTRFLANYGYTF
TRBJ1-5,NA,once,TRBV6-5,CASSGGAQPQHF
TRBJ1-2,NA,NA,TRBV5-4,CASSSPISYGYTF
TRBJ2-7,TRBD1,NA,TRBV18,CASSRGRDRAYNSYEQYF
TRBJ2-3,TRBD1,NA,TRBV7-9,CASRTGEGTDTQYF
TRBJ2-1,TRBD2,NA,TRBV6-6,CASAGVASYNEQFF
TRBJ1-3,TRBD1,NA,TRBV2,CASRGHPGTVSGNTIYF
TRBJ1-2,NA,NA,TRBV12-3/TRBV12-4,CASSDLGGYTF
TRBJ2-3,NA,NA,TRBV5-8,CASSLGQEWDTQYF